Listed here are 27 T cell receptor beta chains from one sample, sequenced in a study of shared clonotypes between healthy human individuals. Profiled with immunoSEQ multiplex PCR; TCRdb holds only in-frame clones, not every one. The sample carries about 670,000 clones, 55% to 75% recorded once. Sequencing used memory CD4+ T cells sorted from blood. Subset meaning: CD45RA-negative fraction. Source of these receptors: a woman in her twenties or thirties in good health.

This chain links TRBV27 with TRBJ2-7, with D perhaps matching TRBD2 (6 bases). The germline CDR1 and CDR2 sequences are MNHEY and SMNVEV (reference sequence). The CDR3 totals 15 residues. Trimming removed 6 bases from V and 1 base from J, with 16 bases in between. The CDR3, as DNA: TGTGCCAGCAGATCCGGGACTGGGGCTTCCTACGAGCAGTACTTC. It codes for CASRSGTGASYEQYF.

This chain uses TRBV19 with TRBJ1-2; no clear D. This CDR3 comprises 12 residues. The germline V gene encodes CDR1 LNHDA and CDR2 SQIVND (reference sequence). Trimming took off 7 bases at V and 0 bases at J, with 6 bases between the two ends. CDR3 in amino acids: CASTRTNYGYTF. The CDR3 nucleotides read TGTGCCAGTACCAGAACTAACTATGGCTACACCTTC. The full variable domain, completed using reference TRBV19 and TRBJ1-2, is DGGITQSPKYLFRKEGQNVTLSCEQNLNHDAMYWYRQDPGQGLRLIYYSQIVNDFQKGDIAEGYSVSREKKESFPLTVTSAQKNPTAFYLCASTRTNYGYTFGSGTRLTVV.

The chain couples TRBV18 to TRBJ2-7; the D is unclear. Trimming left V 5 bases short and J 3 bases short, with 5 bases between. From germline, CDR1 is KGHSH and CDR2 LQKENI. The CDR3 is 11 residues long. CDR3 DNA: TGTGCCAGCTCAGGCGACTACGAGCAGTACTTC. Translation gives CASSGDYEQYF.

The rearrangement uses TRBV2 and TRBJ2-7, with D unresolved. Trimming left V 8 bases short and J 0 bases short, with 8 bases between. The CDR3 loop spans 12 amino acids. The germline CDR1 and CDR2 sequences are SNHLY and FYNNEI. Here the CDR3 reads CASRALSYEQYF. CDR3 bases: TGTGCCAGCCGGGCCCTCTCCTACGAGCAGTACTTC. The variable domain in full, with the rest retrieved from reference TRBV2 and TRBJ2-7, is EPEVTQTPSHQVTQMGQEVILRCVPISNHLYFYWYRQILGQKVEFLVSFYNNEISEKSEIFDDQFSVERPDGSNFTLKIRSTKLEDSAMYFCASRALSYEQYFGPGTRLTVT.

The V gene is TRBV6-1, the J gene TRBJ2-6; D possibly corresponds to TRBD1 (5 bases). Deletions cut 6 bases from V and 0 bases from J, with 9 bases between. In germline, CDR1 is MNHNS, CDR2 SASEGT. This CDR3 comprises 15 residues. This CDR3 is CASRATASGANVLTF. In DNA, the CDR3 is TGTGCCAGCAGGGCGACAGCCTCTGGGGCCAACGTCCTGACTTTC.

The chain has TRBV5-4 and TRBJ2-3, with TRBD1 matching 8 bases. Trimming cost V 5 bases and J 4 bases; bases outside gene matches: 6. The germline V gene has CDR1 SGHNT and CDR2 YYREEE (reference sequence). The CDR3 spans 14 residues. CDR3 in DNA: TGTGCCAGCAGAAGGACAGGGCGCGCAGATACGCAGTATTTT. Amino acid sequence: CASRRTGRADTQYF.

In nucleotides, the CDR3 is TGTGCCAGCAAAAAGCGGGATTCAGAGACCCAGTACTTC. It translates to CASKKRDSETQYF. V gene TRBV28 combines with J gene TRBJ2-5; 7 bases fit TRBD2. Losses at the gene ends were 7 bases for V and 4 bases for J; bases not matched to a gene: 6. CDR1 and CDR2 from the germline V gene are MDHEN and SYDVKM. This CDR3 comprises 13 residues.

This sequence joins TRBV15 and TRBJ2-7; perhaps TRBD2 as D (6 bases). Deletions cut 5 bases from V and 1 base from J, with 15 bases between. Germline V lookup: CDR1 LNHNV, CDR2 YYDKDF (reference sequence). This CDR3 has 15 amino acids. This CDR3 reads CATSGASVQSYEQYF. CDR3 in DNA: TGTGCCACCAGCGGTGCTAGCGTACAGTCCTACGAGCAGTACTTC.

The chain carries TRBV30 and TRBJ2-3; no clear D gene. The germline V and J ends were trimmed by 2 bases and 6 bases, with 9 bases remaining between them. The CDR3 loop spans 12 amino acids. Looked up from germline, CDR1 is GTSNPN and CDR2 is SVGIG (reference sequence). CDR3: CAWSPPSDTQYF. The DNA of the CDR3 is TGTGCCTGGAGTCCCCCCTCGGATACGCAGTATTTT. Variable domain in full (rest from reference TRBV30 and TRBJ2-3): SQTIHQWPATLVQPVGSPLSLECTVEGTSNPNLYWYRQAAGRGLQLLFYSVGIGQISSEVPQNLSASRPQDRQFILSSKKLLLSDSGFYLCAWSPPSDTQYFGPGTRLTVL.

The chain carries TRBV28 and TRBJ2-1, with a tentative D call TRBD2 (6 bases). V lost 4 bases, J lost 6 bases, and 13 bases lay in between. This CDR3 spans 14 amino acids. The germline gives CDR1 MDHEN, CDR2 SYDVKM. The CDR3 DNA follows: TGTGCCAGCAGTTACGGGAGTAATCGCAATGAGCAGTTCTTC. Translation gives CASSYGSNRNEQFF.

The chain has TRBV7-2 and TRBJ2-7, with D perhaps TRBD2 (6 bases). Trimming took 8 bases from V and 3 from J, leaving 17 bases between them. Germline CDR1 is SGHTA and CDR2 is FQGNSA. This CDR3 is built from 14 residues. The CDR3 region is CASVLGSGVYEQYF. DNA of the CDR3: TGTGCCAGCGTATTGGGGTCGGGGGTCTACGAGCAGTACTTC. The full variable domain, completed using reference TRBV7-2 and TRBJ2-7, is GAGVSQSPSNKVTEKGKDVELRCDPISGHTALYWYRQSLGQGLEFLIYFQGNSAPDKSGLPSDRFSAERTGGSVSTLTIQRTQQEDSAVYLCASVLGSGVYEQYFGPGTRLTVT.

The chain has TRBV18 and TRBJ1-2; D unclear. Per germline, CDR1 KGHSH and CDR2 LQKENI. The V end was cut by 5 bases, the J end by 6 bases, with 7 bases between. The CDR3 length is 11 residues. CDR3 DNA: TGTGCCAGCTCAATAGGAGATGGCTACACCTTC. Protein sequence: CASSIGDGYTF.

The rearrangement links TRBV6-1 to TRBJ2-7; 11 bases align to TRBD2. This CDR3 comprises 20 residues. Germline CDR1 reads MNHNS; CDR2 reads SASEGT. V dropped 4 bases and J dropped 3; count of bases not matched to a gene: 20. CDR3 sequence (DNA): TGTGCCAGCAGTGCCCCTTCCCTAGCGGGAGGCCTATACCGGGACTACGAGCAGTACTTC. Protein: CASSAPSLAGGLYRDYEQYF.

This clone showed up just a few times. This chain uses TRBV7-6 with TRBJ1-3; TRBD1 might be the D (5 bases). V was clipped by 1 base and J by 7 bases, with 20 bases between them. This CDR3 is built from 17 residues. Germline CDR1 is SGHVS and CDR2 is FNYEAQ. CDR3 in DNA: TGTGCCAGCAGCTTAGGGATCGGGCAGGGACTAAGCAACACCATATATTTT. Protein product: CASSLGIGQGLSNTIYF.

The J gene is TRBJ1-2, the V gene TRBV18, with 10 bases fitting TRBD1. Germline CDR1 reads KGHSH; CDR2 reads LQKENI. With V trimmed by 6 bases and J by 5 bases, 9 bases remained unmatched. The CDR3 extends over 15 amino acids. The CDR3 nucleotides are TGTGCCAGCTCGCAAATCGGGACAGGGGAGTATGGCTACACCTTC. This codes for CASSQIGTGEYGYTF.

This clone has a handful of counts. The CDR3 region is CASTVATSTEAFF. In DNA, the CDR3 is TGTGCCAGCACCGTCGCCACTAGTACTGAAGCTTTCTTT. V usage is TRBV6-5 and J usage is TRBJ1-1; D is uncertain. The germline CDR1 and CDR2 sequences are MNHEY and SVGAGI. V was clipped by 7 bases and J by 5 bases, with 14 bases between them. This CDR3 has 13 amino acids.

The chain recombines TRBV11-2 with TRBJ1-4; TRBD1 might be the D (6 bases). This CDR3 is 15 amino acids long. Germline assignment: CDR1 SGHAT and CDR2 FQNNGV. Trimming pared 1 base from V and 8 bases from J, leaving 14 bases between. The CDR3 DNA is TGTGCCAGCAGCTTAGTATCCAGGGGTGGGGAAAAACTGTTTTTT. It translates to CASSLVSRGGEKLFF.

As DNA, the CDR3 is TGCGCCAGCAGCTTGGCGGGGACAGCCTACTCCTACGAGCAGTACTTC. Protein: CASSLAGTAYSYEQYF. The chain recombines TRBV5-1 with TRBJ2-7; 7 bases align to TRBD1. Trimming at V came to 0 bases and at J to 0 bases, leaving 6 bases not matched to a gene. Germline V gene data show CDR1 as SGHRS and CDR2 as YFSETQ. The CDR3 consists of 16 residues.

The chain links TRBV6-6 to TRBJ2-7; 8 positions match TRBD1. The length of the CDR3 is 15 residues. The V gene end was trimmed by 5 bases and the J gene end by 4 bases; junction bases not matched to a gene: 10. The germline V gene has CDR1 MNHNY and CDR2 SVGAGI (reference sequence). CDR3 sequence reads: CASSTGGQGGYEQYF. In nucleotides, the CDR3 is TGTGCCAGCAGTACAGGTGGACAGGGTGGATACGAGCAGTACTTC.

CDR3 in amino acids: CAGRTGSGNTIYF. CDR3 nucleotide sequence: TGTGCCGGGAGGACAGGGTCTGGAAACACCATATATTTT. The chain uses TRBV6-1 and TRBJ1-3; 8 nucleotides match TRBD1. The CDR3 loop spans 13 amino acids. J gave up 1 base and V 11 bases, and 4 bases lay outside the gene matches. Per the germline V gene, CDR1 is MNHNS and CDR2 is SASEGT.

The CDR3 coding sequence is TGTGCCAGCAGTTCAGGACAGGGGGCAACTAATGAAAAACTGTTTTTT. Translation gives CASSSGQGATNEKLFF. The chain carries TRBV11-2 and TRBJ1-4; 10 nucleotides match TRBD1. The CDR3 loop spans 16 amino acids. The trim removed 6 bases at V and 0 bases at J, leaving 4 bases unmatched. Per the germline V gene, CDR1 is SGHAT and CDR2 is FQNNGV. Looking up the rest from reference TRBV11-2 and TRBJ1-4 gives the full variable domain: EAGVAQSPRYKIIEKRQSVAFWCNPISGHATLYWYQQILGQGPKLLIQFQNNGVVDDSQLPKDRFSAERLKGVDSTLKIQPAKLEDSAVYLCASSSGQGATNEKLFFGSGTQLSVL.

This chain joins TRBV28 and TRBJ1-2; D uncertain. The germline V gene encodes CDR1 MDHEN and CDR2 SYDVKM. The CDR3 runs 15 residues. V lost 7 bases and J lost 0, with 15 bases in between. The CDR3 is CASTDGSESNYGYTF. Here the CDR3 DNA reads TGTGCCAGCACCGATGGGTCAGAATCTAACTATGGCTACACCTTC.

The J gene is TRBJ2-3, the V gene TRBV2; 8 bases match TRBD2. Germline V gene sequence: CDR1 SNHLY, CDR2 FYNNEI. CDR3 length: 15 amino acids. J lost 0 bases, V lost 7 bases, and 6 bases had no gene match. This CDR3 is CASTPGRGSTDTQYF. CDR3 nucleotides: TGTGCCAGCACTCCCGGGAGGGGGAGCACAGATACGCAGTATTTT.

The V gene is TRBV6-5, the J gene TRBJ2-7; D might be TRBD1 or TRBD2, each matching 5 bases. The CDR3 has 15 amino acids. Per germline, CDR1 MNHEY and CDR2 SVGAGI. V was trimmed by 7 bases and J by 6 bases, leaving 22 bases between them. The CDR3 loop reads CASIGSGPGAGEQYF. CDR3 nucleotide sequence: TGTGCCAGCATCGGATCGGGGCCTGGGGCCGGCGAGCAGTACTTC.

This clone was detected a few times. The rearrangement joins TRBV29-1 to TRBJ1-1, with 7 positions matching TRBD1. Germline V CDR1 and CDR2: SQVTM, ANQGSEA. The CDR3 runs 12 residues. V lost 7 bases, J lost 8 bases, and 10 bases stayed unmatched. CDR3 coding DNA: TGCAGCGGGGGGACAGTCTCTTCCGAAGCTTTCTTT. This encodes CSGGTVSSEAFF.

This clone was detected only a few times. This rearrangement joins TRBV6-1 to TRBJ1-4; tentatively, D is TRBD1 (6 bases). CDR1 MNHNS and CDR2 SASEGT come from the germline V gene. The CDR3 runs to 14 residues. V was pared by 3 bases and J by 5 bases, with 10 bases between. CDR3 in DNA: TGTGCCAGCAGTGATCGGACAGTGAATGAAAAACTGTTTTTT. Translated, it gives CASSDRTVNEKLFF.

V and J are TRBV6-5 and TRBJ1-5, with 7 bases fitting TRBD1. The CDR3 runs to 14 residues. From germline, CDR1 is MNHEY and CDR2 SVGAGI. CDR3 sequence: CSAGGADSNQPQHF. CDR3 bases: TGTTCCGCAGGGGGGGCTGATAGCAATCAGCCCCAGCATTTT.